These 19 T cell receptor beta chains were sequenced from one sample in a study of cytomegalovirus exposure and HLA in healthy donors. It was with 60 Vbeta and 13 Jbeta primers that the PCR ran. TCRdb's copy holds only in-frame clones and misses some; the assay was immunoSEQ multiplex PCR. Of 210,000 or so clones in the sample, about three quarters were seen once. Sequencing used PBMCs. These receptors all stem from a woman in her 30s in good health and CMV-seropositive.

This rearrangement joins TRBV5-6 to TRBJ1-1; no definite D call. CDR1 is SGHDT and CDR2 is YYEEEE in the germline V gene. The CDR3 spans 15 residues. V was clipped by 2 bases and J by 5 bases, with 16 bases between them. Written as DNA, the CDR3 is TGTGCCAGCAGCTTCCGGGTGGGCGCGGGAACTGAAGCTTTCTTT. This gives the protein CASSFRVGAGTEAFF.

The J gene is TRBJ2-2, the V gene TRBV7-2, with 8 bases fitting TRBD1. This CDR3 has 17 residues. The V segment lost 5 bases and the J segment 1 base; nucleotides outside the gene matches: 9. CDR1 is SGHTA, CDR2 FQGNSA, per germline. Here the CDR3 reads CASSPWTGLQNTGELFF. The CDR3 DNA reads TGTGCCAGCAGCCCCTGGACAGGGCTTCAGAACACCGGGGAGCTGTTTTTT.

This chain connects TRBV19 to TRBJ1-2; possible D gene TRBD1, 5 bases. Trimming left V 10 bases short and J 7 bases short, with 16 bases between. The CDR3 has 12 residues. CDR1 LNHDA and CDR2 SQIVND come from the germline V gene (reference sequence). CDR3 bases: TGTGCCACCCGCCCTCACACAGGTGGCTACACCTTC. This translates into CATRPHTGGYTF. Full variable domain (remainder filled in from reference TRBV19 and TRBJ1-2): DGGITQSPKYLFRKEGQNVTLSCEQNLNHDAMYWYRQDPGQGLRLIYYSQIVNDFQKGDIAEGYSVSREKKESFPLTVTSAQKNPTAFYLCATRPHTGGYTFGSGTRLTVV.

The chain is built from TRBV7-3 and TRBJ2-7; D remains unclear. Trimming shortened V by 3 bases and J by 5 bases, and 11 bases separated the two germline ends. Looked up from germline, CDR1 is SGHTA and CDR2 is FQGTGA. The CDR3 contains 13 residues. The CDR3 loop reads CASSFTGSHEQYF. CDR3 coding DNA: TGTGCCAGCAGCTTTACCGGGTCCCACGAGCAGTACTTC. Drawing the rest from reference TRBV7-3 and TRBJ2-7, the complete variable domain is GAGVSQTPSNKVTEKGKYVELRCDPISGHTALYWYRQSLGQGPEFLIYFQGTGAADDSGLPNDRFFAVRPEGSVSTLKIQRTERGDSAVYLCASSFTGSHEQYFGPGTRLTVT.

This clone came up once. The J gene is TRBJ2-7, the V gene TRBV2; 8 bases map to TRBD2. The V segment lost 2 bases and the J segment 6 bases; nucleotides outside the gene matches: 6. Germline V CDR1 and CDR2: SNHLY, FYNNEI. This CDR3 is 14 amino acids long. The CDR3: CASSEPGGGVEQYF. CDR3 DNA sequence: TGTGCCAGCAGTGAACCCGGGGGGGGAGTCGAGCAGTACTTC.

The CDR3 sequence: CASSFRTGEYGYTF. The CDR3 bases are TGTGCCAGCAGCTTCCGGACAGGGGAGTATGGCTACACCTTC. V gene TRBV7-8 combines with J gene TRBJ1-2, with 9 bases aligning to TRBD1. This CDR3 has 14 amino acids. CDR1 and CDR2 from the germline V gene are SGHVS and FQNEAQ. V shed 3 bases and J 5 bases; nucleotides not matched to a gene: 4.

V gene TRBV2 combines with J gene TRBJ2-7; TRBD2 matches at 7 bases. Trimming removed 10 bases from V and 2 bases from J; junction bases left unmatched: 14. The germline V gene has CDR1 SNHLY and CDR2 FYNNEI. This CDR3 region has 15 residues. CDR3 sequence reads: CATSTSSGVAYEQYF. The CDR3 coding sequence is TGTGCCACCTCAACCTCTAGCGGAGTTGCCTACGAGCAGTACTTC.

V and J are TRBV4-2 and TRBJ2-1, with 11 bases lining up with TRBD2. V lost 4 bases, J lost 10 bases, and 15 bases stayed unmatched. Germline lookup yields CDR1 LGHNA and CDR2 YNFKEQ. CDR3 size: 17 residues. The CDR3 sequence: CASSRDRGTSGGREQFF. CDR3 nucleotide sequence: TGTGCCAGCAGCCGAGACAGGGGAACTAGCGGGGGTAGGGAGCAGTTCTTC.

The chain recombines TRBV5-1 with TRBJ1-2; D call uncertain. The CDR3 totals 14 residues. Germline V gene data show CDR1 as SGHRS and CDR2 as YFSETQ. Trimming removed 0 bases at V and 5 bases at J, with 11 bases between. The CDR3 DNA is TGCGCCAGCAGCTTGGATCCGACTCCGTATGGCTACACCTTC. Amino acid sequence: CASSLDPTPYGYTF.

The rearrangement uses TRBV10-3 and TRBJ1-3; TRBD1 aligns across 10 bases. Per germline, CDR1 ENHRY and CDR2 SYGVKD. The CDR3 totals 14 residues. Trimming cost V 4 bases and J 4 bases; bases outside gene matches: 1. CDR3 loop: CAISGGQGGNTIYF. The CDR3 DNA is TGTGCCATCAGTGGGGGACAGGGGGGAAACACCATATATTTT.

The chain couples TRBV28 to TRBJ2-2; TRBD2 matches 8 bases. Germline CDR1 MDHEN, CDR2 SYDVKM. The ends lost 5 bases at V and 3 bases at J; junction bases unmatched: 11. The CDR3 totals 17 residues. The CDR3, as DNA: TGTGCCAGCAGTCTTCCTAATAGCGGGATCGACACCGGGGAGCTGTTTTTT. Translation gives CASSLPNSGIDTGELFF.

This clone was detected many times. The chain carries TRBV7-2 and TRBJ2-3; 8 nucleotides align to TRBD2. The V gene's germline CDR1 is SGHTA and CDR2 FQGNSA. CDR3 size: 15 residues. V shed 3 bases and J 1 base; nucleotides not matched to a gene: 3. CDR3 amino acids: CASSLDSGGTDTQYF. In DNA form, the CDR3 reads TGTGCCAGCAGCTTGGATAGCGGGGGCACAGATACGCAGTATTTT.

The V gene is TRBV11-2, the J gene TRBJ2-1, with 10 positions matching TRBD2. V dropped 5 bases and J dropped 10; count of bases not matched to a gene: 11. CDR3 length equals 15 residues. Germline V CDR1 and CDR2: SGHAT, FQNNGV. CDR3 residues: CASSGSGGALGEQFF. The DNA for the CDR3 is TGTGCCAGCAGCGGGAGCGGGGGGGCCTTAGGAGAGCAGTTCTTC.

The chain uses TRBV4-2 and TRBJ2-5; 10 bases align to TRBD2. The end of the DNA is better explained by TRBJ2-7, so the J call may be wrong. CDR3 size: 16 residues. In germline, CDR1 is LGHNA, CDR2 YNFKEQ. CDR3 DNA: TGTGCCAGCAGCCTCCAAGCGGGGGGGCTCGAATACGAGCAGTACTTC. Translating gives CASSLQAGGLEYEQYF.

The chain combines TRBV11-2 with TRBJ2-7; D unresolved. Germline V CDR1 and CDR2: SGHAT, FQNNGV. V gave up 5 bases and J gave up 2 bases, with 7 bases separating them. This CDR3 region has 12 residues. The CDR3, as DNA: TGTGCCAGCAGCCCCCGTCCCTACGAGCAGTACTTC. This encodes CASSPRPYEQYF.

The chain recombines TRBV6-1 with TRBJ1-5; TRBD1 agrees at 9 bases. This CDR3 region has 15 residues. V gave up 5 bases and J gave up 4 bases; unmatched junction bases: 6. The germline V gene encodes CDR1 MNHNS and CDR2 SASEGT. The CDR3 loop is CASSQPGQGNQPQHF. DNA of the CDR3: TGTGCCAGCAGTCAACCGGGACAGGGTAATCAGCCCCAGCATTTT.

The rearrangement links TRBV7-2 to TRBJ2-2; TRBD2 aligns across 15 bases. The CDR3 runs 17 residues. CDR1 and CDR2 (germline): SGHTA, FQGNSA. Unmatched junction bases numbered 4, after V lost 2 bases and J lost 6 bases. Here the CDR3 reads CASSLSGLAGGSGELFF. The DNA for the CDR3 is TGTGCCAGCAGCTTATCAGGACTAGCGGGGGGGTCCGGGGAGCTGTTTTTT.

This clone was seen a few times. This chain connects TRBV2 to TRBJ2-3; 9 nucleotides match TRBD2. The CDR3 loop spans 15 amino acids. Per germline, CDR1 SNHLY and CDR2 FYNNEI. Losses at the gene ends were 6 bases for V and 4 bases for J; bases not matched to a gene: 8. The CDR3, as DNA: TGTGCCAGCAGCGGCGGGAGGGATCCCCCAGATACGCAGTATTTT. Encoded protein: CASSGGRDPPDTQYF.

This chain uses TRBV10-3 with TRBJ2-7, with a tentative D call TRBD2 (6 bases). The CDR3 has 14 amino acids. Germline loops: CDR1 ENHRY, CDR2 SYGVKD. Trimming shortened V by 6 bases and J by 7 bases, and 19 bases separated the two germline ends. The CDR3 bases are TGTGCCATCAGAGTCGCTAGCGAGAAGGGGGAGCAGTACTTC. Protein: CAIRVASEKGEQYF.